The sequence of this TCR beta chain was determined in a study of beta chain features in type 1 diabetes. On the study more broadly: What patients shared with healthy donors was a similar profile of age, gender and cell yields. All of the samples together had roughly 98 million sorted cells examined.

The authors took one heparinised blood draw, averaging around 120 mL, from each donor. The table lists this clone with a few counts. Its antigen remains unknown. Other DNA sequences in the sample encode the same CDR3. Study-level points and caveats: Shortening of TCRB CDR3s, moderate but significant, appeared in all four CD4+ subsets of Type 1 diabetes patients.

Expressed TCRB transcripts got sequenced, as all isolated RNA was reverse transcribed. The method was immunoSEQ multiplex PCR; TCRdb's version includes in-frame clones alone and lacks a portion of them. Of approximately 170,000 clones in the sample, over 7.5% were seen once. This clonotype was obtained from a young woman in good health. Source material: central memory CD4+ T cells from blood.

In nucleotides, the CDR3 is TGTGCCAGTAGTGTAACACAGAACTATGGCTACACCTTC. As protein: CASSVTQNYGYTF. The J gene is TRBJ1-2, the V gene TRBV19; the D is unclear. Per germline, CDR1 LNHDA and CDR2 SQIVND (reference sequence). The CDR3 covers 13 residues. V lost 5 bases to trimming and J lost 2 bases, with 9 bases between them.